This T cell receptor (beta chain) derives from a study of cytomegalovirus exposure and HLA in healthy donors. A multiplex PCR was run with 60 Vbeta primers and 13 Jbeta primers. Sequencing was performed with immunoSEQ multiplex PCR; in TCRdb, only in-frame clones are kept and a portion is missing. The repertoire holds about 93,000 clones, with 82% as singletons. Germline V gives CDR1 LGHNA, CDR2 YNFKEQ. The CDR3 loop spans 14 amino acids. Trimming removed 2 bases from V and 8 bases from J, with 15 bases in between. Concerning this clone: Its target is unknown.

Whole-study results and caveats: According to reports, the classifier identified cytomegalovirus status with high specificity and sensitivity.

The sequence was obtained from a man aged 45-65 years in good health and CMV-seronegative. The specimen sequenced was PBMCs. The rearrangement uses TRBV4-2 and TRBJ1-2; a possible D gene is TRBD1 (6 bases). CDR3 loop: CASSQPDRPLGYTF. CDR3 DNA sequence: TGTGCCAGCAGCCAACCAGACAGGCCCCTGGGCTACACCTTC.